This T cell receptor (beta chain) was captured in a study of blood T cell repertoires in COVID-19. About the study: Material from acute and convalescent COVID-19 was sourced from the United States, Italy and Spain. Nucleic acid was either cDNA or gDNA, and it came from T cells, B-cell-depleted T cells, or PBMCs.

As originally analysed: Estimation of nucleated cell counts relied on the amplification of reference gene primers. Assay used: immunoSEQ multiplex PCR; TCRdb lists only in-frame clones, some missing. The V and J calls and clone size are taken from that table; D and trimming were inferred from the DNA. The sample lists roughly 180,000 clones; approximately 80% were seen once. The V and J ends lost 6 bases and 0 bases respectively, with 15 bases between them. Germline loops: CDR1 SNHLY, CDR2 FYNNEI. This CDR3 region has 16 residues. Sequencing was done on a sample of peripheral blood. The rearrangement uses TRBV2 and TRBJ2-4; maybe TRBD1 (5 bases). The clonotype comes from a woman aged 45-65 years with active or convalescent COVID-19. The CDR3 loop reads CASRGTGALAKNIQYF. The CDR3 DNA reads as TGTGCCAGCAGGGGTACAGGAGCTCTAGCCAAAAACATTCAGTACTTC.